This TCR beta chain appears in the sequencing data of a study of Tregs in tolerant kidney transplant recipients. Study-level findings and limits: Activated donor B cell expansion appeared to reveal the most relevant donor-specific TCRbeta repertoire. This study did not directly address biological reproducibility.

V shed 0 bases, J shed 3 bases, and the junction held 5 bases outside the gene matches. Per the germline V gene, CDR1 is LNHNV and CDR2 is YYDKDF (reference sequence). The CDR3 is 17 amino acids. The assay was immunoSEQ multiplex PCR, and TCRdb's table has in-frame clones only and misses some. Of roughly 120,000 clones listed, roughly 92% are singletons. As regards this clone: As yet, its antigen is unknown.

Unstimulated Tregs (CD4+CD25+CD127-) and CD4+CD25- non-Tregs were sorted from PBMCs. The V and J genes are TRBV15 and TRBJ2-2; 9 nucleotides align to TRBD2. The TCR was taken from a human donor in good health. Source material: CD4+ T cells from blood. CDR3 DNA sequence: TGTGCCACCAGCAGAGATTTAGCGGGAGTAGACACCGGGGAGCTGTTTTTT. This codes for CATSRDLAGVDTGELFF.